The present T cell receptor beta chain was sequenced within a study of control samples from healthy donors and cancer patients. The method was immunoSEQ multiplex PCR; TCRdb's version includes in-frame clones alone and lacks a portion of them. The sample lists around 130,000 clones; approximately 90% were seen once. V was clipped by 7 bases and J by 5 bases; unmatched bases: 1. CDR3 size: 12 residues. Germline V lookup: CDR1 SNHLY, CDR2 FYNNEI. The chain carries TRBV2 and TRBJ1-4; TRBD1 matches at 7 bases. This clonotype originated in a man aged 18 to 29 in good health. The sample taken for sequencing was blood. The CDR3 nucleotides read TGTGCCAGCACGACAGGGAATGAAAAACTGTTTTTT. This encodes CASTTGNEKLFF.